This T cell receptor beta chain stems from a study of T-cell memory formation after mild COVID-19. Study-wide background: The two donors had largely donor-specific TCR clusters.

Note on this clonotype: Its antigen is unknown.

Notes on the study in general: The pre-infection memory compartment contained some responding clones, suggesting cross-reactive memory joined. Contracting clones from day 15 to 85 had balanced CD4/CD8; later expanders favoured CD4+.

V dropped 11 bases and J dropped 5 bases, with 24 bases sitting between them. This CDR3 contains 15 residues. Germline-derived CDR1 and CDR2 are MNHEY and SMNVEV (reference sequence). TCR alpha and TCR beta cDNA libraries carrying sample barcodes and UMIs came from 5'RACE with constant-segment primers. TCRdb used MiXCR to reprocess the 5' RACE reads, holding one entry per CDR3 protein. This table holds 150,000 to 200,000 distinct CDR3 sequences, 20% to 25% found once. This clonotype was obtained from an adult woman who had mild COVID-19 (a few samples of this study predate the infection). Cell type and time point are not known. The sequencing input was PBMCs or a T cell subset sorted from them (not recorded which). The chain uses TRBV27 and TRBJ2-5, with D perhaps matching TRBD1 or TRBD2 (6 bases each). In DNA form, the CDR3 reads TGTGCCCGGGACTGCGGGGTGGACACAGGGGAGACCCAGTACTTC. Translated, it gives CARDCGVDTGETQYF.